These 9 T cell receptor beta chains originate from one sample sequenced in a study of cytomegalovirus exposure and HLA in healthy donors. 60 Vbeta and 13 Jbeta primers were used in PCR. TCRdb keeps only in-frame clones here, not all; method: immunoSEQ multiplex PCR. The profile shows 250,000 to 350,000 clones, 75% to 90% of them singletons. The sequenced sample was PBMCs. The receptor source for this set is a man aged 40-49 years in good health and CMV-seropositive.

J is TRBJ1-4 and V is TRBV30, with 9 bases lining up with TRBD1. The CDR3 covers 14 residues. The J segment lost 8 bases and the V segment lost 1 base, leaving 5 bases of the junction unmatched. Germline CDR1 reads GTSNPN; CDR2 reads SVGIG (reference sequence). The CDR3 region is CAWSAGDREEKLFF. The CDR3 coding sequence is TGTGCCTGGAGTGCTGGGGACAGGGAGGAAAAACTGTTTTTT.

This clone has more than one count but fewer than ten. V usage is TRBV10-1 and J usage is TRBJ1-5, with 7 positions matching TRBD1. This CDR3 has 14 amino acids. V lost 9 bases to trimming and J lost 0 bases; unmatched junction nucleotides: 5. Germline lookup yields CDR1 WNHNN and CDR2 SYGVQD (reference sequence). The CDR3 DNA follows: TGCGCCAGGTTAGACAGGGATAGCAATCAGCCCCAGCATTTT. This sequence encodes CARLDRDSNQPQHF.

J is TRBJ2-1 and V is TRBV7-2; 12 positions match TRBD2. V trimming: 6 bases; J trimming: 4 bases; junction bases outside the gene matches: 4. Germline CDR1 and CDR2: SGHTA and FQGNSA. This CDR3 has 15 amino acids. Written as DNA, the CDR3 is TGTGCCAGCAGTTTTGGGACTAGCGGGTACAATGAGCAGTTCTTC. Protein: CASSFGTSGYNEQFF.

This chain joins TRBV27 and TRBJ2-2; 7 positions match TRBD1. There are 16 residues in the CDR3. Germline lookup yields CDR1 MNHEY and CDR2 SMNVEV (reference sequence). V was clipped by 4 bases and J by 6 bases; unmatched bases: 11. The DNA of the CDR3 is TGTGCCAGCAGTTCCTTGGGGACAGCAAGATCCGGGGAGCTGTTTTTT. Amino acid sequence: CASSSLGTARSGELFF.

The chain is built from TRBV18 and TRBJ2-3, with D possibly being TRBD1 (5 bases). CDR3 length equals 14 residues. Trimming removed 1 base from V and 6 bases from J, with 11 bases in between. Germline CDR1 and CDR2: KGHSH and LQKENI. CDR3 protein: CASSPLKGSDTQYF. The CDR3 coding sequence is TGTGCCAGCTCACCACTCAAGGGGTCGGATACGCAGTATTTT.

This clone was recorded only once. The chain couples TRBV28 to TRBJ2-7, with 9 positions matching TRBD2. Germline assignment: CDR1 MDHEN and CDR2 SYDVKM. CDR3 length: 15 amino acids. With V trimmed by 6 bases and J by 4 bases, 10 bases remained unmatched. CDR3 in amino acids: CASRSPGLAGYEQYF. As DNA, the CDR3 is TGTGCCAGCAGGTCGCCGGGACTAGCAGGGTACGAGCAGTACTTC.

The chain links TRBV13 to TRBJ1-5, with D unresolved. Trimming left V 4 bases short and J 2 bases short, with 9 bases between. The CDR3 sequence is 14 residues long. The germline gives CDR1 PRHDT, CDR2 FYEKMQ (reference sequence). The CDR3 region has the DNA TGTGCCAGCAGCTACCGTCAGGGCAATCAGCCCCAGCATTTT. It is translated as CASSYRQGNQPQHF.

This clone was picked up a small number of times. This rearrangement joins TRBV6-6 to TRBJ2-7; TRBD1 agrees at 8 bases. Germline V CDR1 and CDR2: MNHNY, SVGAGI (reference sequence). V lost 0 bases, J lost 5 bases, and 6 bases stayed unmatched. This CDR3 is 15 amino acids long. The DNA of the CDR3 is TGTGCCAGCAGTTACTCCCAGGGGGCCTTCGACGAGCAGTACTTC. Translation gives CASSYSQGAFDEQYF.

V and J are TRBV7-3 and TRBJ1-1, with 8 bases matching TRBD1. The CDR3 extends over 12 amino acids. Germline CDR1 reads SGHTA; CDR2 reads FQGTGA. The J segment lost 8 bases and the V segment lost 5 bases, leaving 4 bases of the junction unmatched. In DNA, the CDR3 is TGTGCCAGCAGCCCAGACAGGGGAGAAGCTTTCTTT. This codes for CASSPDRGEAFF.